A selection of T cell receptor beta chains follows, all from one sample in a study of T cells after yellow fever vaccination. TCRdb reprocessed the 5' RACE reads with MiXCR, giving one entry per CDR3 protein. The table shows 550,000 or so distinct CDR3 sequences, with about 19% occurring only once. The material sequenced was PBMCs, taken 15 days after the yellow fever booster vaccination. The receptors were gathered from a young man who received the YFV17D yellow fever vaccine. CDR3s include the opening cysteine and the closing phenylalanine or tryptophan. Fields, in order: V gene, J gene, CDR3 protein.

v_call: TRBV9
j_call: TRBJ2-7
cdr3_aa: CASSLSDGTSGRSYEQYF

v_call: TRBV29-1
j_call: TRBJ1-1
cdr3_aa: CSARDGGGNTEAFF

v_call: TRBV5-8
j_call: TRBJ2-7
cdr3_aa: CASSLSSTYEQYF

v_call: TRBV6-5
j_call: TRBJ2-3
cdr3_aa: CASSPYELRTDTQYF

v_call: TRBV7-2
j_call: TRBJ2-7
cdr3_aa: CASSLKTGDAYEQYF

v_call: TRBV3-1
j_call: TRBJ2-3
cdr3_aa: CASKKTDTQYF

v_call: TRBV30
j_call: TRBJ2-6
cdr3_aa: CAWSQRGSGANVLTF

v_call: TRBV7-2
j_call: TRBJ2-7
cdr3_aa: CASSSWGQIYEQYF

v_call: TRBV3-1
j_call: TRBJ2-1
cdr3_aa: CASSKRTGTSGKGSYNEQFF

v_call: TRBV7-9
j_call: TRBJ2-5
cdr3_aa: CASSLFEAGETQYF

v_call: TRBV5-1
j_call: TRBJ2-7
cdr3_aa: CASSFLGGTGYNEQYF

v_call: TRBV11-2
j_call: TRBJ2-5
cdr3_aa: CASSPRTDLGETQYF

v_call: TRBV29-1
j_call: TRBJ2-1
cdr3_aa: CSLKAGQGWNEQFF

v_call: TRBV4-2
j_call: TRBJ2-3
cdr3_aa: CASSQGLGTNGDF

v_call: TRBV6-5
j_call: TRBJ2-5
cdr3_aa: CASSYYGRGETQYF

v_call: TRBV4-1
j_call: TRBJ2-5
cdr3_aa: CASSQRGPIGETQYF

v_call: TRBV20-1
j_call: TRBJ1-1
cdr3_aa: CSATTGGGTEAFF

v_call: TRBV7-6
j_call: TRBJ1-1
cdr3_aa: CASSLDQGRKTEAFF

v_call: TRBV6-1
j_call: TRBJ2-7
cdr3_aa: CASSEVIVYEQYF

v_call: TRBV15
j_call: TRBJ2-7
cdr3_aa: CATSSPGTGGYEQYF

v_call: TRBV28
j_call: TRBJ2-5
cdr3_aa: CASNERGQNQETQYF

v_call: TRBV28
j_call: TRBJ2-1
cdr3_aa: CASSFTEQFF

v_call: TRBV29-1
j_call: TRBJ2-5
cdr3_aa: CSVDRGQGALETQYF

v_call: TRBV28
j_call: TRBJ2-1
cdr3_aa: CASSSSLYNEQFF

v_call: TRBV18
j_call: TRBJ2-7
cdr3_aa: CASSEGYYNEQYF

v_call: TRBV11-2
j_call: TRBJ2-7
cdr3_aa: CASSFREGLAGAEGYEQYF

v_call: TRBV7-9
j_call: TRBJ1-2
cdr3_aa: CASSLAMVYGYTF

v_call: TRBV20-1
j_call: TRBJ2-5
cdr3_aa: CSARDPGGGGETQYF

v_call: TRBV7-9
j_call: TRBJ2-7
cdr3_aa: CASSPMSYEQYF

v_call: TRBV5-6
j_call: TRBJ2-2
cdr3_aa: CASSLGWPAKNTGELFF

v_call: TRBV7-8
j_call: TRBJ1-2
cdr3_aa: CASSPQGFGGYTF

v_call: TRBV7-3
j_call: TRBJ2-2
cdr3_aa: CASSSRGANTGELFF

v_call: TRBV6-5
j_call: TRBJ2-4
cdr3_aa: CASSSISEGTKNIQYF

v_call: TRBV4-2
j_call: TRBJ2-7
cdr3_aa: CASSPGSRGLGEQYF

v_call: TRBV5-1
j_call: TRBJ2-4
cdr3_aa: CASSLSGGGNIQYF

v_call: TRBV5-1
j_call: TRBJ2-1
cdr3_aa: CASSSGLAGIMVF

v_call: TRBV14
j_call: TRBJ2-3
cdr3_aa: CASSPPWDIDSTDTQYF

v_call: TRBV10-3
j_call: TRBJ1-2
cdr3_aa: CAISDYVGGAYGYTF

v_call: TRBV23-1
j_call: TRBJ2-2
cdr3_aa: CASRRRGLNSRCTGELFF

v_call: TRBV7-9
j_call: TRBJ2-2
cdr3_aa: CASSFPAGGMNTGELFF

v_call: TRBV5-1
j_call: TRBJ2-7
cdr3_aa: CASSSGGYSLEQYF

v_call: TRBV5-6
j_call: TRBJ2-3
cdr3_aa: CASSPSPASPDTQYF

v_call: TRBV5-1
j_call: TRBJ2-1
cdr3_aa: CASSPGVGLVGTNEQFF

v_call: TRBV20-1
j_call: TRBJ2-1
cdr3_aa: CSAHRMGSYNEQFF

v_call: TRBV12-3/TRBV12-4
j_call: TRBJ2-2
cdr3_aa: CASSFEPWGTGELFF

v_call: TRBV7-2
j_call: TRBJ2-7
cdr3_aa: CASSSPTNLREQYF

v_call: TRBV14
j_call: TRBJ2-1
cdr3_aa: CASSFLAAYNEQFF

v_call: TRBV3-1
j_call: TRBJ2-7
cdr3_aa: CACSQGPGLAYEQYF

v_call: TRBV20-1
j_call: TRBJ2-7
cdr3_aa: CSARVAGGVYEQYF

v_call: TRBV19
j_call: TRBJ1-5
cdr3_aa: CASSHDYSNQPQHF

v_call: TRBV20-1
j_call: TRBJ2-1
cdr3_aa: CSVQPSHNEQFF

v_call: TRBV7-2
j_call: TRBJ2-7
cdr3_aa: CASSMRRDKVYEQYF

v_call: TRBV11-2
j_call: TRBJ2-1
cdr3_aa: CASSLGGGTGTYEQFF